The rows below give T cell receptor beta chains drawn from one sample of a study of T cell responses to AZD1222 COVID-19 vaccine. The repertoire was sequenced with immunoSEQ multiplex PCR; TCRdb's copy has only in-frame clones and lacks some. This table holds approximately 160,000 clones, 85% to 95% found once. This specimen was peripheral blood, taken 28 days after the second AZD1222 dose. Source of these receptors: an adult who received the AZD1222 COVID-19 vaccine. The CDR3 runs from the conserved cysteine through the conserved F or W. Fields, in order: clone size, D gene, J gene, V gene, CDR3 DNA, CDR3 protein. A D gene is named only where the DNA matches it firmly. Clone sizes are given selectively: once, few, many, or a class where the clone is expanded.

NA,NA,TRBJ2-1,TRBV19,TGTGCCAGTAGTATAGTTGGCGACCCCAATGAGCAGTTCTTC,CASSIVGDPNEQFF
once,NA,TRBJ2-3,TRBV6-2/TRBV6-3,TGTGCCAGCAGTCCGGTTGGGGGAGGTACGCAGTATTTT,CASSPVGGGTQYF
NA,NA,TRBJ2-7,TRBV7-8,TGTGCCAGCAGCTTAGAGCGGGTAGGGGGACAGCTCTCCTACGAGCAGTACTTC,CASSLERVGGQLSYEQYF
NA,NA,TRBJ2-7,TRBV28,TGTGCCAGCAGTCCTAGCGCGTACGAGCAGTACTTC,CASSPSAYEQYF
NA,NA,TRBJ1-3,TRBV5-1,TGCGCCAGCAGCTTGTATGGGGAAGGAGGGAGAAACACCATATATTTT,CASSLYGEGGRNTIYF
NA,TRBD2,TRBJ2-5,TRBV18,TGTGCCAGCTCACAAACGACGGGGGGTGTAGAGACCCAGTACTTC,CASSQTTGGVETQYF
NA,NA,TRBJ1-4,TRBV6-1,TGTGCCAGCAGTGAAGACCGGGATGAAAAACTGTTTTTT,CASSEDRDEKLFF
NA,NA,TRBJ1-1,TRBV6-5,TGTGCCAGGGGGGCCAGGGGCATCACTGAAGCTTTCTTT,CARGARGITEAFF
NA,TRBD1,TRBJ1-1,TRBV6-4,TGTGCCAGCAGTGACGGACAGGGGAACACTGAAGCTTTCTTT,CASSDGQGNTEAFF
once,NA,TRBJ1-1,TRBV5-6,TGTGCCAGCAGCCAACAGGGAACCAGGGACACTGAAGCTTTCTTT,CASSQQGTRDTEAFF
few,NA,TRBJ2-5,TRBV5-5,TGTGCCAGCAGAACCCCCGGGACCCCTAGCCAAGAGACCCAGTACTTC,CASRTPGTPSQETQYF
NA,TRBD2,TRBJ2-7,TRBV11-2,TGTGCCAGCAGCTTGGGTGCGGGAGCACCCTACGAGCAGTACTTC,CASSLGAGAPYEQYF
NA,NA,TRBJ2-7,TRBV28,TGTGCCAGCAGCCCTGTCTTACCTTCCTACGAGCAGTACTTC,CASSPVLPSYEQYF
NA,TRBD2,TRBJ2-2,TRBV5-3,TGTGCCAGAAGCTTGGCGGACTCTTCTTGGGAGGGTGACGGGGAGCTGTTTTTT,CARSLADSSWEGDGELFF
once,TRBD1,TRBJ1-2,TRBV7-6,TGTGCCAGCAGCTCCGGGACAGGGGGCTCTGGCTACACCTTC,CASSSGTGGSGYTF
NA,NA,TRBJ1-4,TRBV28,TGTGCCAGCAGTTCGGGGGCGCGGGAGGGTGAAAAACTGTTTTTT,CASSSGAREGEKLFF
NA,NA,TRBJ2-1,TRBV5-1,TGCGCCAGCACCCAAGACTTGTACAATGAGCAGTTCTTC,CASTQDLYNEQFF
NA,NA,TRBJ2-1,TRBV28,TGTGCCAGCAGTTTATTTACAGGACGATACAATGAGCAGTTCTTC,CASSLFTGRYNEQFF
NA,NA,TRBJ2-1,TRBV5-6,TGTGCCAGCAGCCGGGACACAGTAGAGCAGTTCTTC,CASSRDTVEQFF
NA,TRBD1,TRBJ2-1,TRBV7-8,TGTGCCAGCAGGGCCTCCGGGACAGGGGGGTACAATGAGCAGTTCTTC,CASRASGTGGYNEQFF
NA,NA,TRBJ1-2,TRBV2,TGTGCCAGCAGTAAGACTGATAACTATGGCTACACCTTC,CASSKTDNYGYTF
NA,TRBD1,TRBJ1-6,TRBV28,TGTGCCAGCAGTTCACCTACCGGGACAGCAGGTTCACCCCTCCACTTT,CASSSPTGTAGSPLHF
NA,TRBD1,TRBJ1-1,TRBV4-3,TGCGCCAGCAGCCAAGCTCACGACAGGGAGGACACTGAAGCTTTCTTT,CASSQAHDREDTEAFF
NA,TRBD1,TRBJ1-6,TRBV19,TGTGCCAGTAGCAGGGGGAGCGGGGGCTCACCCCTCCACTTT,CASSRGSGGSPLHF
NA,NA,TRBJ1-2,TRBV7-6,TGTGCCAGCAGCTCCCACTCTGGGGACTATGGCTACACCTTC,CASSSHSGDYGYTF
NA,NA,TRBJ1-6,TRBV5-1,TGCGCCAGCAGCTTGATGGGGCCCTATAATTCACCCCTCCACTTT,CASSLMGPYNSPLHF
NA,NA,TRBJ2-1,TRBV23-1,TGCGCCAGCAGTCAATCCTATCCCAAAAACTTCTTCCGGAGCTACAATGAGCAGTTCTTC,CASSQSYPKNFFRSYNEQFF
NA,NA,TRBJ1-2,TRBV7-3,TGTGCCAGCAGCTTAGAGGGGCGGTATGGCTACACCTTC,CASSLEGRYGYTF
NA,NA,TRBJ2-2,TRBV28,TGTGCCAGCAGTACTCCGGAGGAGCTGTTTTTT,CASSTPEELFF
NA,TRBD2,TRBJ2-1,TRBV4-1,TGCGCCAGCAGCCAAGGGGGACTAGCGGGAGGGTTTAATGAGCAGTTCTTC,CASSQGGLAGGFNEQFF
NA,NA,TRBJ2-1,TRBV3-1/TRBV3-2,TGTGCCAGCAGCCATCTTAGTCTTGAGCAGTTCTTC,CASSHLSLEQFF
NA,TRBD1,TRBJ1-1,TRBV5-1,TGCGCCAGCAGCCCGGGACAGGGCATGAACACTGAAGCTTTCTTT,CASSPGQGMNTEAFF
NA,NA,TRBJ1-2,TRBV7-2,TGTGCCAGCAGCCCCTCGTATGGGGCTAGCTACACCTTC,CASSPSYGASYTF
NA,NA,TRBJ1-3,TRBV19,TGTGCCAGTAGACCACTTCAAGGAAACACCATATATTTT,CASRPLQGNTIYF
NA,TRBD1,TRBJ1-6,TRBV10-3,TGTGCCATCAGTGAGTCTGGGACAGGAAATAATTCACCCCTCCACTTT,CAISESGTGNNSPLHF
NA,NA,TRBJ2-1,TRBV28,TGTGCCAGCAGCGTCTACTCCTACAATGAGCAGTTCTTC,CASSVYSYNEQFF
NA,TRBD2,TRBJ2-7,TRBV6-2/TRBV6-3,TGTGCCAGCAGTTACCCTCCGACTAGCGGGAGGAGAGAGCAGTACTTC,CASSYPPTSGRREQYF
NA,TRBD2,TRBJ2-5,TRBV7-2,TGTGCCAGCAGCTTAGCCGGGACTAGCGGAGCCGTTTGGTACTTC,CASSLAGTSGAVWYF
NA,NA,TRBJ1-1,TRBV12-3/TRBV12-4,TGTGCCAGCAGTTTGCTTAACACTGAAGCTTTCTTT,CASSLLNTEAFF
NA,TRBD1,TRBJ1-1,TRBV14,TGTGCCAGCAGACTGACAGGGCCCTTCATGAACACTGAAGCTTTCTTT,CASRLTGPFMNTEAFF
NA,NA,TRBJ2-7,TRBV9,TGTGCCAGCAGCGTAGCGGGGACCCCCTACGAGCAGTACTTC,CASSVAGTPYEQYF
NA,NA,TRBJ2-1,TRBV24-1,TGTGCCACCAGTGATCTGGGACGGTACAGTGGGCAGTTCTTC,CATSDLGRYSGQFF
NA,NA,TRBJ1-5,TRBV6-1,TGTGCCAGCAGTGAAGCGCCGCTTAATCAGCCCCAGCATTTT,CASSEAPLNQPQHF
NA,TRBD2,TRBJ2-5,TRBV5-1,TGCGCCAGCAGCTTGGGTCGGACTAGTTGGGGGGAGACCCAGTACTTC,CASSLGRTSWGETQYF
NA,NA,TRBJ2-1,TRBV6-2/TRBV6-3,TGTGCCAGCAGTTATCGGGGCCAAACTAATGAGCAGTTCTTC,CASSYRGQTNEQFF
NA,TRBD1,TRBJ1-2,TRBV4-1,TGCGCCAGCAGCCAAGATGAACAGGGGAATGGCTACACCTTC,CASSQDEQGNGYTF
NA,NA,TRBJ1-6,TRBV7-2,TGTGCCAGCAGCAAAAACAGGGAAAGGAGTACACCCCTCCACTTT,CASSKNRERSTPLHF
NA,NA,TRBJ2-1,TRBV7-9,TGTGCCAGCAGCTTAGGACACTCCTACAATGAGCAGTTCTTC,CASSLGHSYNEQFF
NA,NA,TRBJ2-7,TRBV10-2,TGCGCCAGCAGTGGCCGACAGCTCTCCTACGAGCAGTACTTC,CASSGRQLSYEQYF
NA,NA,TRBJ1-1,TRBV6-5,TGTGCCAGCAGGGGAAAGGGGGCTTTCTTT,CASRGKGAFF
NA,NA,TRBJ2-7,TRBV5-6,TGTGCCAGCAGCTTGGGGCTTGCGGCACACCCCTACGAGCAGTACTTC,CASSLGLAAHPYEQYF
NA,TRBD1,TRBJ1-1,TRBV5-1,TGCGCCAGCAGCTGGACAGGGGGTCGCACTGAAGCTTTCTTT,CASSWTGGRTEAFF
NA,NA,TRBJ1-1,TRBV9,TGTGCCAGCAGCGTAGTTCCAGGGGACACTGAAGCTTTCTTT,CASSVVPGDTEAFF
NA,NA,TRBJ2-7,TRBV14,TGTGCCAGCAGCCAAGCCCCGCGGGGTATATCCTACGAGCAGTACTTC,CASSQAPRGISYEQYF
NA,NA,TRBJ1-4,TRBV5-1,TGCGCCAGCAGCACCCATCCCCCCGGGACGGACCATCGTAAAGAAAAACTGTTTTTT,CASSTHPPGTDHRKEKLFF
NA,NA,TRBJ2-7,TRBV7-2,TGTGCCAGCAGCTTAGTTTCCGAGCAGTACTTC,CASSLVSEQYF
NA,NA,TRBJ1-2,TRBV18,TGTGCCAGCTCACCACCGTCACCGAGCTATGGCTACACCTTC,CASSPPSPSYGYTF